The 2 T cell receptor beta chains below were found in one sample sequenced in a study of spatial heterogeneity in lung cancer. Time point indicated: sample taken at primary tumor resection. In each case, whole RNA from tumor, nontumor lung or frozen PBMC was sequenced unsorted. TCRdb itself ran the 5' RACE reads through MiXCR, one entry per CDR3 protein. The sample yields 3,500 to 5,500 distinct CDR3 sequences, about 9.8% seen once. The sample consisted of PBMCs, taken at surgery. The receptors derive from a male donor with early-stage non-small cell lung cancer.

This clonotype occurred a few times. The CDR3 reads CATVRDTQYF. CDR3 coding DNA: TGTGCCACAGTCCGGGATACGCAGTATTTT. The chain is built from TRBV7-9 and TRBJ2-3; unclear D gene. Trimming removed 10 bases at V and 6 bases at J, with 8 bases between. The CDR3 runs to 10 residues. The germline CDR1 and CDR2 sequences are SEHNR and FQNEAQ (reference sequence).

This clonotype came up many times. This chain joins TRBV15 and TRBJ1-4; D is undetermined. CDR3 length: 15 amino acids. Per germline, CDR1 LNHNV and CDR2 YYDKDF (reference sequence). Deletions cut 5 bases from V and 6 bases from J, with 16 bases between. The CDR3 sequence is CATSPDVSFYEKLFF. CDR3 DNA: TGTGCCACCAGCCCCGATGTATCCTTCTATGAAAAACTGTTTTTT.